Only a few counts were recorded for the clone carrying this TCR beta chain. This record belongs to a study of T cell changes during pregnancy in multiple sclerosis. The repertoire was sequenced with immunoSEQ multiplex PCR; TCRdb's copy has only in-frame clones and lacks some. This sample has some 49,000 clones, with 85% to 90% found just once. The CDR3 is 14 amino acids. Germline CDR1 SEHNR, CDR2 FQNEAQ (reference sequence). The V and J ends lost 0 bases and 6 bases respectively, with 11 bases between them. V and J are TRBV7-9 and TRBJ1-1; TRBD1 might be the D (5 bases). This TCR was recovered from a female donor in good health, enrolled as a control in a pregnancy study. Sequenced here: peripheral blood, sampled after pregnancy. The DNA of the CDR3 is TGTGCCAGCAGCTTAGCAGGGGCACGGCCTGAAGCTTTCTTT. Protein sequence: CASSLAGARPEAFF. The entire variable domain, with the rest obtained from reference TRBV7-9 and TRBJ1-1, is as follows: DTGVSQNPRHKITKRGQNVTFRCDPISEHNRLYWYRQTLGQGPEFLTYFQNEAQLEKSRLLSDRFSAERPKGSFSTLEIQRTEQGDSAMYLCASSLAGARPEAFFGQGTRLTVV.